The present T cell receptor beta chain was sequenced within a study of T cell responses to AZD1222 COVID-19 vaccine. Assay: immunoSEQ multiplex PCR; the TCRdb copy retains only in-frame clones and omits some. The data show 90,000 to 130,000 clones, with roughly 90% seen just once and around 7.8% held by the top ten. CDR3 length: 16 residues. CDR1 and CDR2 from the germline V gene are LNHNV and YYDKDF (reference sequence). V was trimmed by 0 bases and J by 6 bases, leaving 17 bases between them. This clonotype was sampled from an adult in good health. The chain carries TRBV15 and TRBJ1-2; a possible D gene is TRBD1 (6 bases). Here the sequenced sample was peripheral blood, taken on day 0 of AZD1222 vaccination. For the CDR3, the DNA is TGTGCCACCAGCAGAGATGGGGCTCAGGGGTTGCATGGCTACACCTTC. Translation: CATSRDGAQGLHGYTF.